This entry lists 23 T cell receptor beta chains sequenced from one sample in a study of regulatory T cells in long-lasting Graves disease. iRepertoire HTBI primers and Arm-PCR of CDR3 regions built TCR beta libraries. Each CDR3 protein gets one entry after TCRdb re-called the multiplex PCR reads with MiXCR. There are some 450,000 distinct CDR3 sequences in the sample; around a quarter occur only once, and 26% lies in the top ten. Time point indicated: persistent/refractory GD, antithyroid drugs over 5 years with positive TRAb. Making the TCR library involved RNA that had been extracted from PBMCs. This material consisted of peripheral blood mononuclear cells (PBMCs), taken when the disease was refractory, from a patient treated with antithyroid drugs. Every receptor here comes from a female donor with Graves disease.

This clonotype has a count of ten or more. J is TRBJ2-5 and V is TRBV28; 8 positions agree with TRBD1. The J segment lost 3 bases and the V segment lost 6 bases, leaving 9 bases of the junction unmatched. This CDR3 has 15 residues. Germline values: CDR1 MDHEN, CDR2 SYDVKM. The CDR3 sequence: CASSRPGTGEETQYF. The CDR3 DNA follows: TGTGCCAGCAGCCGCCCCGGGACAGGAGAAGAGACCCAGTACTTC. Variable domain in full (rest from reference TRBV28 and TRBJ2-5): DVKVTQSSRYLVKRTGEKVFLECVQDMDHENMFWYRQDPGLGLRLIYFSYDVKMKEKGDIPEGYSVSREKKERFSLILESASTNQTSMYLCASSRPGTGEETQYFGPGTRLLVL.

As regards this clonotype: One end of the junction fails to match germline, which may point to a read error. V and J are TRBV7-9 and TRBJ2-7; D is undetermined. The CDR3 sequence is 15 residues long. Germline values: CDR1 SEHNR, CDR2 FQNEAQ (reference sequence). The CDR3 sequence: CASSFLNSHSWEQYF. The CDR3 bases are TGCGCCAGCAGTTTTTTGAACAGCCACTCGTGGGAGCAGTACTTC.

As concerns this clonotype: Being one base from a much bigger clone, this may be a read error. The gene calls are TRBV27 and TRBJ2-5, with D perhaps TRBD1 (5 bases). The CDR3 consists of 16 residues. Germline V lookup: CDR1 MNHEY, CDR2 SMNVEV (reference sequence). The CDR3 loop reads CASSPSTALYQEAQYF. The CDR3 coding sequence is TGTGCCAGCAGTCCTTCGACAGCTCTATACCAAGAGGCCCAGTACTTC.

The chain recombines TRBV15 with TRBJ2-5; either TRBD1 or TRBD2 may fit D (5 bases each). Germline values: CDR1 LNHNV, CDR2 YYDKDF (reference sequence). The CDR3 spans 17 residues. Trimming left V 1 base short and J 4 bases short, with 19 bases between. As DNA, the CDR3 is TGTGCCACCAGCAGAGCCCCCCTGAGGGGCGAGGGAGAGACCCAGTACTTC. Amino acids: CATSRAPLRGEGETQYF.

The CDR3 DNA follows: TGTGCCAGTAGCCCCCGGCGGGTTGGGGCTTCACCCCTCCACTTT. Translated: CASSPRRVGASPLHF. The V gene is TRBV19, the J gene TRBJ1-6; TRBD1 is a possible D gene (5 bases). The CDR3 runs 15 residues. Trimming took off 6 bases at V and 9 bases at J, with 18 bases between the two ends. Germline-derived CDR1 and CDR2 are LNHDA and SQIVND (reference sequence).

This clonotype was detected ten times or more. The chain has TRBV28 and TRBJ1-5, with 7 bases matching TRBD1. The germline V gene encodes CDR1 MDHEN and CDR2 SYDVKM. The CDR3 totals 15 residues. With V trimmed by 6 bases and J by 2 bases, 7 bases remained unmatched. CDR3 bases: TGTGCCAGCAGCTTAAACAGGGGTGGCAATCAGCCCCAGCATTTT. Translating it yields CASSLNRGGNQPQHF.

The chain links TRBV29-1 to TRBJ1-1, with no clear D. The V end lost 2 bases, the J end lost 6 bases, and 16 bases lay between the germline ends. Germline V CDR1 and CDR2: SQVTM, ANQGSEA. The CDR3 loop spans 14 amino acids. CDR3 sequence: CSVEPTFGVPEAFF. The CDR3 DNA follows: TGCAGCGTTGAACCTACCTTTGGGGTCCCTGAAGCTTTCTTT.

This clonotype has a count of ten or more. The chain carries TRBV20-1 and TRBJ2-4; D remains ambiguous. V lost 5 bases to trimming and J lost 0 bases, with 14 bases between them. The CDR3 is 15 residues long. CDR1 is DFQATT, CDR2 SNEGSKA, per germline (reference sequence). CDR3 residues: CSALLGGLAKNIQYF. CDR3 DNA: TGCAGTGCTCTACTGGGCGGTCTAGCCAAAAACATTCAGTACTTC.

The rearrangement joins TRBV13 to TRBJ2-7, with D perhaps being TRBD1 or TRBD2 (6 bases each). V lost 5 bases to trimming and J lost 2 bases, with 16 bases between them. The CDR3 has 15 amino acids. Per the germline V gene, CDR1 is PRHDT and CDR2 is FYEKMQ (reference sequence). CDR3 coding DNA: TGTGCCAGCAGCCCCCGGGGGCAGCAGCCCTACGAGCAGTACTTC. Residues: CASSPRGQQPYEQYF.

This clonotype turned up a few times. This rearrangement joins TRBV15 to TRBJ1-5, with 7 bases identical to TRBD1. The CDR3 consists of 15 residues. The trim removed 5 bases at V and 4 bases at J, leaving 8 bases unmatched. From germline, CDR1 is LNHNV and CDR2 YYDKDF (reference sequence). The chain's CDR3 is CATSLVAGGNQPQHF. Here the CDR3 DNA reads TGTGCCACCAGCTTGGTGGCAGGGGGTAATCAGCCCCAGCATTTT.

This clonotype was detected only a few times. J is TRBJ2-7 and V is TRBV7-2; perhaps TRBD2 as D (6 bases). Trimming took off 3 bases at V and 2 bases at J, with 14 bases between the two ends. This CDR3 has 15 amino acids. From germline, CDR1 is SGHTA and CDR2 FQGNSA. CDR3 DNA sequence: TGTGCCAGCAGCTTTAAGACGGGGGAACCCTACGAGCAGTACTTC. This codes for CASSFKTGEPYEQYF.

The chain links TRBV5-1 to TRBJ2-1; 7 nucleotides match TRBD1. The germline V gene encodes CDR1 SGHRS and CDR2 YFSETQ. This CDR3 region has 17 residues. The V and J ends lost 0 bases and 2 bases, in that order; junction bases with no gene match: 8. Here the CDR3 reads CASSLDSYGTAYNEQFF. CDR3 coding DNA: TGCGCCAGCAGCTTGGATTCGTATGGGACAGCCTACAATGAGCAGTTCTTC.

The V call is TRBV12-3 or TRBV12-4, the J call TRBJ1-1, with D possibly TRBD1 on 5 matching bases. The CDR3 totals 15 residues. Trimming cost V 8 bases and J 4 bases, with 20 bases left between them. Here the CDR3 reads CASYRGGGRVTEAFF. In DNA, the CDR3 is TGTGCCAGCTATCGGGGGGGGGGTCGGGTCACTGAAGCTTTCTTT.

As concerns this clonotype: The germline gene is not matched at one end of the junction; a read error may be the cause. The chain links TRBV7-2 to TRBJ2-3; D assignment may be TRBD1 or TRBD2 (5 bases each). This CDR3 is built from 16 residues. The germline gives CDR1 SGHTA, CDR2 FQGNSA. In DNA, the CDR3 is TGTGCCAGCAGCCTAGGGACCGCAATAAGCACAAATACGCAGTATTTT. It specifies CASSLGTAISTNTQYF. Filled out from reference TRBV7-2 and TRBJ2-3, the complete variable domain reads GAGVSQSPSNKVTEKGKDVELRCDPISGHTALYWYRQSLGQGLEFLIYFQGNSAPDKSGLPSDRFSAERTGGSVSTLTIQRTQQEDSAVYLCASSLGTAISTNTQYFGPGTRLTVL.

V is TRBV20-1 and J is TRBJ2-5, with a possible D match to TRBD2 (5 bases). The germline V and J ends were trimmed by 6 bases and 5 bases, with 13 bases remaining between them. Germline CDR1 DFQATT, CDR2 SNEGSKA (reference sequence). The CDR3 is 12 amino acids. CDR3 DNA sequence: TGCAGTGCCCCTGAGTGGGAGGAGACCCAGTACTTC. It encodes CSAPEWEETQYF.

At least ten counts were recorded for this clonotype. The V call is TRBV6-5, the J call TRBJ2-4; D assignment may be TRBD1 or TRBD2 (5 bases each). V was trimmed by 2 bases and J by 1 base, leaving 9 bases between them. CDR1 is MNHEY and CDR2 is SVGAGI in the germline V gene. CDR3 length: 15 residues. CDR3: CASSYTEGAKNIQYF. CDR3 nucleotides: TGTGCCAGCAGTTACACCGAGGGGGCCAAAAACATTCAGTACTTC.

This clonotype showed up many times. The chain joins TRBV5-1 to TRBJ2-7, with D hard to call. Looked up from germline, CDR1 is SGHRS and CDR2 is YFSETQ. Deletions cut 4 bases from V and 1 base from J, with 9 bases between. The CDR3 length is 13 residues. The DNA of the CDR3 is TGCGCCAGCAGCCAAGTCAGTTCCTACGAGCAGTACTTC. Residues: CASSQVSSYEQYF.

This clonotype was recorded a few times. The rearrangement joins TRBV11-3 to TRBJ2-7; 7 bases fit TRBD2. Germline loops: CDR1 SGHNT, CDR2 YENEEA. This CDR3 spans 14 amino acids. Trimming took 5 bases from V and 4 from J; bases not matched to a gene: 8. CDR3 residues: CASSPGGSRYEQYF. The CDR3, as DNA: TGTGCCAGCAGCCCAGGCGGGAGTAGGTACGAGCAGTACTTC. The entire variable domain, with the rest obtained from reference TRBV11-3 and TRBJ2-7, is as follows: EAGVVQSPRYKIIEKKQPVAFWCNPISGHNTLYWYLQNLGQGPELLIRYENEEAVDDSQLPKDRFSAERLKGVDSTLKIQPAELGDSAVYLCASSPGGSRYEQYFGPGTRLTVT.

This clonotype occurred many times. V gene TRBV28 combines with J gene TRBJ2-7, with 7 bases lining up with TRBD1. V was clipped by 6 bases and J by 1 base; unmatched bases: 9. CDR1 and CDR2 from the germline V gene are MDHEN and SYDVKM. The CDR3 runs 15 residues. DNA of the CDR3: TGTGCCAGCAGCCCAGACAGGGCCTCTTCCTACGAGCAGTACTTC. As protein: CASSPDRASSYEQYF. Full variable domain (outside the CDR3, taken from reference TRBV28 and TRBJ2-7): DVKVTQSSRYLVKRTGEKVFLECVQDMDHENMFWYRQDPGLGLRLIYFSYDVKMKEKGDIPEGYSVSREKKERFSLILESASTNQTSMYLCASSPDRASSYEQYFGPGTRLTVT.

This clonotype was detected only a few times. The V call is TRBV28, the J call TRBJ2-6; either TRBD1 or TRBD2 may supply D (5 bases each). V lost 6 bases and J 0 bases, leaving 15 bases between the germline ends. This CDR3 comprises 17 residues. From germline, CDR1 is MDHEN and CDR2 SYDVKM. CDR3 in amino acids: CASRSAGADSGANVLTF. Here the CDR3 DNA reads TGTGCCAGCAGGTCGGCCGGGGCTGACTCTGGGGCCAACGTCCTGACTTTC.

This clonotype was detected ten times or more. The CDR3 bases are TGTGCCAGCAATGGGCCGGCTAGCGGGAGGGCGAACACCGGGGAGCTGTTTTTT. Protein product: CASNGPASGRANTGELFF. The V call is TRBV28, the J call TRBJ2-2, with 12 bases lining up with TRBD2. CDR3 length: 18 amino acids. CDR1 is MDHEN and CDR2 is SYDVKM in the germline V gene. V lost 7 bases, J lost 0 bases, and 9 bases stayed unmatched.

This clonotype showed up just once. This sequence joins TRBV25-1 and TRBJ2-2, with 9 bases that match TRBD1. The CDR3 is 17 amino acids. From germline, CDR1 is MGHDK and CDR2 SYGVNS. With 6 bases clipped from V and 5 bases from J, the junction kept 13 bases outside the gene matches. CDR3 in DNA: TGTGCCAGCAGGGGAAGGCGTTGGACAGGGGAAACCGGGGAGCTGTTTTTT. It yields the protein CASRGRRWTGETGELFF.

This clonotype was picked up many times. This rearrangement joins TRBV6-1 to TRBJ2-4; the match to TRBD2 covers 11 bases. The CDR3 covers 14 residues. Losses at the gene ends were 5 bases for V and 6 bases for J; bases not matched to a gene: 3. CDR1 is MNHNS, CDR2 SASEGT, per germline. CDR3: CASSTLAGGNIQYF. As DNA, the CDR3 is TGTGCCAGCAGTACGCTAGCGGGGGGAAACATTCAGTACTTC.